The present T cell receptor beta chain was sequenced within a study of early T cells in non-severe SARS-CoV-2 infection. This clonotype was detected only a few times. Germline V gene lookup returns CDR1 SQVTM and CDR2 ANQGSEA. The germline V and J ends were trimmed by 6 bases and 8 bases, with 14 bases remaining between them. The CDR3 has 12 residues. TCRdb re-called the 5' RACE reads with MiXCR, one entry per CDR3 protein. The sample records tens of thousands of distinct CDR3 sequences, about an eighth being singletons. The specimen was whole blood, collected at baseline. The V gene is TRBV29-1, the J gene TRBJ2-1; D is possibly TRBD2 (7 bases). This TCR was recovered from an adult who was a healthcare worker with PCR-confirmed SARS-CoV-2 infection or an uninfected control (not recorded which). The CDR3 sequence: CSVGQGRDEQFF. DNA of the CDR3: TGCAGCGTGGGACAAGGGAGGGATGAGCAGTTCTTC.